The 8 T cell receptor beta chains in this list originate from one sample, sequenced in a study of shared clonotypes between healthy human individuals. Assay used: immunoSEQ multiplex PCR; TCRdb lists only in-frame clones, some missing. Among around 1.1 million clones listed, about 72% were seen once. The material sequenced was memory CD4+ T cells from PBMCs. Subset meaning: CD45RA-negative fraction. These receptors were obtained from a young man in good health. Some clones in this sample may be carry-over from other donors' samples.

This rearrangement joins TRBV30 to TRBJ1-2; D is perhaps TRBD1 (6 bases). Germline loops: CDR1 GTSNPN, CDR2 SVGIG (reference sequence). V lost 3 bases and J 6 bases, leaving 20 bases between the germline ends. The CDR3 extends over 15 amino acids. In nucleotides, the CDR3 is TGTGCCTGGAGACCTGAGGGGGTGGTCTTTGATGGCTACACCTTC. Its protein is CAWRPEGVVFDGYTF.

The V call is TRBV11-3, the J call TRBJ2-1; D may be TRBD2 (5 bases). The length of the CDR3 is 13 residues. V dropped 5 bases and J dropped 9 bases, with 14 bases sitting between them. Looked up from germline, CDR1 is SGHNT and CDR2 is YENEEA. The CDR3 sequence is CASSVTRAGEQFF. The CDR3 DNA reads TGTGCCAGCAGCGTCACAAGGGCGGGTGAGCAGTTCTTC.

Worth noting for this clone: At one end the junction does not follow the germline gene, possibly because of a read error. The DNA for the CDR3 is TGTGCCAGCAGCGAAGGCGGAGGGGGCATCTGGCCCCAGCATTTT. It specifies CASSEGGGGIWPQHF. V usage is TRBV6-1 and J usage is TRBJ1-5, with TRBD1 matching 7 bases. The V gene's germline CDR1 is MNHNS and CDR2 SASEGT. The CDR3 is 15 residues long.

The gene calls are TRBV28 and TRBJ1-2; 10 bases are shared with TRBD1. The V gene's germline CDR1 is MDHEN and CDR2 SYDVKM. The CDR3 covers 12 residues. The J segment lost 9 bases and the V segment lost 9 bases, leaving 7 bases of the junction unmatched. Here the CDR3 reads CASVGQGLRYTF. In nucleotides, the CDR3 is TGTGCCAGTGTGGGACAGGGGCTCCGCTACACCTTC.

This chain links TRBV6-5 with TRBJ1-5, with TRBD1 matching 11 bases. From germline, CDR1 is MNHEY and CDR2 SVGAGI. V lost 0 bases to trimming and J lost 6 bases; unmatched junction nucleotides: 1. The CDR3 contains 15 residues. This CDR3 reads CASSYSGTGGQPQHF. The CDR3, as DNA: TGTGCCAGCAGTTACTCTGGGACAGGGGGTCAGCCCCAGCATTTT.

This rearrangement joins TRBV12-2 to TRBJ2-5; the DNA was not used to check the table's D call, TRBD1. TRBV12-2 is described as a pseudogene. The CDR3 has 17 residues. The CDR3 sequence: CASRLEVGDRGQETQYF. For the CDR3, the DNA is TGTGCAAGTCGCTTAGAAGTAGGGGACAGGGGGCAAGAGACCCAGTACTTC.

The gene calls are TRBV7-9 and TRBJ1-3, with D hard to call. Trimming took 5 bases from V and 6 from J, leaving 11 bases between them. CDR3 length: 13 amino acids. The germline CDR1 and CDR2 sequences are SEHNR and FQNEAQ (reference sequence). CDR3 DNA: TGTGCCAGCAGCCCCCGAAGAGTAAACACCATATATTTT. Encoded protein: CASSPRRVNTIYF. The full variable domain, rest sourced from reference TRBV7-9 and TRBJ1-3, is DTGVSQNPRHKITKRGQNVTFRCDPISEHNRLYWYRQTLGQGPEFLTYFQNEAQLEKSRLLSDRFSAERPKGSFSTLEIQRTEQGDSAMYLCASSPRRVNTIYFGEGSWLTVV.

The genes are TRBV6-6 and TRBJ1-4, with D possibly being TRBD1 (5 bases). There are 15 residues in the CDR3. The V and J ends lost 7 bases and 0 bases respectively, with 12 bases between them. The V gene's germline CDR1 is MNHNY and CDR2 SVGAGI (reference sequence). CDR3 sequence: CASTTTGSTNEKLFF. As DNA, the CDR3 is TGTGCCAGCACGACCACAGGATCAACTAATGAAAAACTGTTTTTT.